The 13 T cell receptor beta chains below all came from one sample that was sequenced in a study of CXCR3-negative and CXCR3-positive naive CD8 T cells. General study points: Naive CXCR3-positive cells had TRB CDR3s more hydrophobic than those of CXCR3-negative naive cells.

Their antigens remain unidentified. Researchers prepared the TRB cDNA libraries using 5' RACE with UMI labels. TCRdb re-called the 5' RACE reads; every CDR3 protein appears as one record, without DNA. The specimen's table records approximately 100,000 distinct CDR3 sequences. Sequenced sample: naive CXCR3+ CD8+ T cells from blood. Stated subset: CD45RO-CCR7+CD27+CD95- naive CD8+ T cells expressing CXCR3 (TNR3+). The receptor source for this set is a human donor in good health. Some clones in this sample may be carry-over from other donors' samples.

Here the CDR3 reads CASSLSGRGYEQYF. This sequence joins TRBV27 and TRBJ2-7; TCRdb returns TRBD1, unconfirmable since there is no DNA. Looked up from germline, CDR1 is MNHEY and CDR2 is SMNVEV (reference sequence). The CDR3 covers 14 residues.

V is TRBV19 and J is TRBJ2-7. Germline assignment: CDR1 LNHDA and CDR2 SQIVND (reference sequence). The CDR3 is 16 residues long. CDR3 loop: CASSLSVDGLSYEQYF.

The chain is built from TRBV24-1 and TRBJ2-1; TCRdb gives TRBD1 as the D gene, but with no DNA this cannot be confirmed. CDR1 KGHDR and CDR2 SFDVKD come from the germline V gene. CDR3 length: 13 residues. The CDR3 loop reads CATSDLRGTEQFF.

The chain joins TRBV7-2 to TRBJ2-7; TCRdb picks TRBD1, but there is no DNA to check that call. CDR3 length: 15 residues. The germline V gene encodes CDR1 SGHTA and CDR2 FQGNSA. CDR3 amino acids: CASSLESGSPYEQYF. Based on the CDR3 plus reference TRBV7-2 and TRBJ2-7, the full variable domain is GAGVSQSPSNKVTEKGKDVELRCDPISGHTALYWYRQSLGQGLEFLIYFQGNSAPDKSGLPSDRFSAERTGGSVSTLTIQRTQQEDSAVYLCASSLESGSPYEQYFGPGTRLTVT.

The chain couples TRBV5-8 to TRBJ2-5; TCRdb indicates TRBD1, and absent DNA this call remains unverified. Germline V CDR1 and CDR2: SGHTS, YDEGEE. CDR3 size: 14 residues. CDR3 amino acids: CASSFGQGQETQYF.

The J gene is TRBJ2-2, the V gene TRBV3-1; TCRdb gives TRBD1 as the D gene, but with no DNA this cannot be confirmed. Germline V gives CDR1 LGHDT, CDR2 YNNKEL (reference sequence). The CDR3 spans 16 residues. The CDR3 region is CASSQGTGTNTGELFF.

The chain is built from TRBV7-2 and TRBJ2-3; checking the TCRdb D call of TRBD1 is not possible without DNA. Germline assignment: CDR1 SGHTA and CDR2 FQGNSA. The CDR3 runs 15 residues. Here the CDR3 reads CASNQWGGITDTQYF.

V and J are TRBV27 and TRBJ1-4; the D gene TCRdb calls, TRBD1, cannot be checked with no DNA. Germline lookup yields CDR1 MNHEY and CDR2 SMNVEV (reference sequence). The CDR3 is made up of 16 amino acids. This CDR3 is CASSTSTTGLNEKLFF.

The chain has TRBV20-1 and TRBJ2-7; TCRdb indicates TRBD2, and absent DNA this call remains unverified. The germline V gene has CDR1 DFQATT and CDR2 SNEGSKA (reference sequence). CDR3 size: 14 residues. The CDR3 spells CSGGGLLPTYEQYF.

The V and J genes are TRBV7-9 and TRBJ2-7. The CDR3 loop spans 14 amino acids. Germline V gene lookup returns CDR1 SEHNR and CDR2 FQNEAQ (reference sequence). This CDR3 reads CASSLGSVLGEQYF.

J is TRBJ1-2 and V is TRBV7-9. This CDR3 region has 11 residues. CDR1 and CDR2 from the germline V gene are SEHNR and FQNEAQ (reference sequence). The CDR3 sequence is CASSDYYGYTF. Filled out from reference TRBV7-9 and TRBJ1-2, the complete variable domain reads DTGVSQNPRHKITKRGQNVTFRCDPISEHNRLYWYRQTLGQGPEFLTYFQNEAQLEKSRLLSDRFSAERPKGSFSTLEIQRTEQGDSAMYLCASSDYYGYTFGSGTRLTVV.

V usage is TRBV27 and J usage is TRBJ1-2; TCRdb picks TRBD1, but there is no DNA to check that call. The CDR3 extends over 17 amino acids. CDR1 is MNHEY and CDR2 is SMNVEV in the germline V gene (reference sequence). CDR3 loop: CASSASTGQGVLYGYTF.

The chain carries TRBV7-3 and TRBJ2-2; TCRdb's D call, TRBD1, is unchecked because there is no DNA. CDR1 and CDR2 from the germline V gene are SGHTA and FQGTGA. This CDR3 spans 15 amino acids. The CDR3 sequence is CASSPGTGNPGELFF.